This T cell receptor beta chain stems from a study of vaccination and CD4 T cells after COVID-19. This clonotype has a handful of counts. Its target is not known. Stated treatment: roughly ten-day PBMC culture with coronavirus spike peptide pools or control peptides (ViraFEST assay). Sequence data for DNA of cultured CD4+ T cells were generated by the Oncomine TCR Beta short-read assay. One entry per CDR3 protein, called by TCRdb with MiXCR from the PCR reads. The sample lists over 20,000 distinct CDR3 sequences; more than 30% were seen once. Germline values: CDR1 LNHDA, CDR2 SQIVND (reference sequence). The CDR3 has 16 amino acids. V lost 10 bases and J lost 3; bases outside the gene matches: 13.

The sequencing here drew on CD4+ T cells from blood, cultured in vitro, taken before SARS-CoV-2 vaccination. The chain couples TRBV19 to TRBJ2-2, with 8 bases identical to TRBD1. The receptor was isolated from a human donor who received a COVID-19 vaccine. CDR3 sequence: CATSPRTGWDTGELFF. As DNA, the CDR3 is TGTGCCACCAGTCCCCGGACAGGGTGGGACACCGGGGAGCTGTTTTTT.